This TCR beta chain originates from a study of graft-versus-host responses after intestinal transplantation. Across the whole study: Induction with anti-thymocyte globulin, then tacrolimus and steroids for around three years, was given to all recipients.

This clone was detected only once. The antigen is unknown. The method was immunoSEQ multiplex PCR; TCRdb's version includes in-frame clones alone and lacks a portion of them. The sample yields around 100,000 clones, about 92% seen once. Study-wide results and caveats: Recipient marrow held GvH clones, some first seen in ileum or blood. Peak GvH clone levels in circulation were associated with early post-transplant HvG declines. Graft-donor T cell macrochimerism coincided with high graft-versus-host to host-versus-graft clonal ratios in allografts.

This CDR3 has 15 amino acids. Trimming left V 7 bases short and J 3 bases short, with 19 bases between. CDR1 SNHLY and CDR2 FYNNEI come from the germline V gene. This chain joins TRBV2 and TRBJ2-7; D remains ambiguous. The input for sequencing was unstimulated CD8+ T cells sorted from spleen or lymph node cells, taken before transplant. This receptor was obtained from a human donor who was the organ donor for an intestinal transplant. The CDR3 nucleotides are TGTGCCAGCACACCACCGGCGGTTACCTACTACGAGCAGTACTTC. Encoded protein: CASTPPAVTYYEQYF. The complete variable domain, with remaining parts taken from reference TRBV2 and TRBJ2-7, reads EPEVTQTPSHQVTQMGQEVILRCVPISNHLYFYWYRQILGQKVEFLVSFYNNEISEKSEIFDDQFSVERPDGSNFTLKIRSTKLEDSAMYFCASTPPAVTYYEQYFGPGTRLTVT.